The 17 T cell receptor beta chains below were found in one sample sequenced in a study of shared clonotypes between healthy human individuals. The table came from immunoSEQ multiplex PCR; TCRdb's copy has only in-frame clones and leaves some out. This sample has roughly 490,000 clones, with 79% found just once. Sample: PBMCs. Receptors were obtained from a woman between 40 and 55 years old in good health. Some clones in this sample may be carry-over from other donors' samples.

This sequence joins TRBV19 and TRBJ2-2; unclear D gene. The V gene's germline CDR1 is LNHDA and CDR2 SQIVND (reference sequence). The V end was cut by 2 bases, the J end by 2 bases, with 9 bases between. This CDR3 spans 15 amino acids. The CDR3 reads CASSIKSENTGELFF. In DNA, the CDR3 is TGTGCCAGTAGTATAAAATCAGAAAACACCGGGGAGCTGTTTTTT.

The V call is TRBV7-8, the J call TRBJ2-7; 10 nucleotides match TRBD2. The CDR3 loop spans 14 amino acids. Germline CDR1 SGHVS, CDR2 FQNEAQ. J lost 4 bases, V lost 5 bases, and 5 bases had no gene match. CDR3 sequence (DNA): TGTGCCAGCAGCCGCTCGACTAGCGGGTACGAGCAGTACTTC. Protein sequence: CASSRSTSGYEQYF.

The chain joins TRBV29-1 to TRBJ1-2, with D uncertain. Germline V lookup: CDR1 SQVTM, CDR2 ANQGSEA. V lost 5 bases and J 4 bases, leaving 20 bases between the germline ends. CDR3 length: 15 residues. CDR3 DNA sequence: TGCAGCGTTCTAGGTGACACGAAAAATTTCTATGGCTACACCTTC. It translates to CSVLGDTKNFYGYTF.

In the case of this clone: Other DNA sequences in the sample encode the same CDR3. V usage is TRBV6-1 and J usage is TRBJ2-2; D is unresolved. Germline lookup yields CDR1 MNHNS and CDR2 SASEGT. V lost 3 bases and J 1 base, leaving 6 bases between the germline ends. This CDR3 spans 14 amino acids. The CDR3 DNA reads as TGTGCCAGCAGTGATGCTGTGAACACCGGGGAGCTGTTTTTT. Amino acids: CASSDAVNTGELFF.

In regard to this clone: One end of the junction does not line up with germline, which may come from a read error. The gene calls are TRBV11-2 and TRBJ2-5, with TRBD1 identical over 8 bases. The V gene's germline CDR1 is SGHAT and CDR2 FQNNGV. This CDR3 comprises 16 residues. CDR3 nucleotide sequence: TGCGCCAGCAGCCAAGAAGCCGGGACAGGCGGTGAGACCCAGTACTTC. Translating it yields CASSQEAGTGGETQYF.

This clone was counted only a few times. The V call is TRBV5-1, the J call TRBJ1-1; D possibly corresponds to TRBD1 (5 bases). The V and J ends lost 2 bases and 1 base respectively, with 12 bases between them. This CDR3 contains 15 residues. Germline V lookup: CDR1 SGHRS, CDR2 YFSETQ. The CDR3 spells CASSFGALGNTEAFF. CDR3 in DNA: TGCGCCAGCAGCTTCGGGGCTCTTGGGAACACTGAAGCTTTCTTT.

This clone was recorded only once. The rearrangement uses TRBV7-2 and TRBJ2-3; 7 nucleotides line up with TRBD2. The CDR3 contains 14 residues. V lost 5 bases, J lost 4 bases, and 6 bases stayed unmatched. Germline assignment: CDR1 SGHTA and CDR2 FQGNSA. CDR3 loop: CASSPGLGSDTQYF. The DNA of the CDR3 is TGTGCCAGCAGCCCAGGACTAGGCTCAGATACGCAGTATTTT. Variable domain in full (rest from reference TRBV7-2 and TRBJ2-3): GAGVSQSPSNKVTEKGKDVELRCDPISGHTALYWYRQSLGQGLEFLIYFQGNSAPDKSGLPSDRFSAERTGGSVSTLTIQRTQQEDSAVYLCASSPGLGSDTQYFGPGTRLTVL.

The J gene is TRBJ2-3, the V gene TRBV4-1; TRBD2 aligns across 8 bases. V gave up 0 bases and J gave up 0 bases; unmatched junction bases: 14. Germline-derived CDR1 and CDR2 are MGHRA and YSYEKL. There are 20 residues in the CDR3. The DNA for the CDR3 is TGCGCCAGCAGCCAAGAGGGACTAGGTCGCGGGTCGGCTAGCACAGATACGCAGTATTTT. Translation: CASSQEGLGRGSASTDTQYF.

The chain combines TRBV5-6 with TRBJ2-7; 7 bases line up with TRBD1. V was clipped by 0 bases and J by 2 bases; unmatched bases: 5. This CDR3 comprises 15 residues. Per germline, CDR1 SGHDT and CDR2 YYEEEE. The CDR3 loop reads CASSLGQGLAYEQYF. The CDR3 DNA sequence: TGTGCCAGCAGCTTGGGACAGGGTCTCGCCTACGAGCAGTACTTC.

The chain couples TRBV6-5 to TRBJ2-5, with a tentative D call TRBD2 (6 bases). The J call may be incorrect, as the DNA end agrees better with TRBJ2-7. The CDR3 has 14 residues. The germline V gene encodes CDR1 MNHEY and CDR2 SVGAGI. In DNA, the CDR3 is TGTGCCAGCAGGTTGGCGGGGAGGCCCTACGAGCAGTACTTC. Its protein product is CASRLAGRPYEQYF.

The chain combines TRBV28 with TRBJ2-7, with TRBD2 matching 7 bases. The CDR3 consists of 15 residues. Germline V gene data show CDR1 as MDHEN and CDR2 as SYDVKM. J was trimmed by 4 bases and V by 3 bases; bases with no gene match: 9. The CDR3 loop is CASSLLSGTTYEQYF. In nucleotides, the CDR3 is TGTGCCAGCAGTTTGCTTTCCGGGACTACGTACGAGCAGTACTTC.

The chain uses TRBV28 and TRBJ1-4; 8 bases are shared with TRBD1. V dropped 4 bases and J dropped 6; count of bases not matched to a gene: 4. Germline V gene data show CDR1 as MDHEN and CDR2 as SYDVKM. This CDR3 comprises 14 residues. The CDR3 sequence: CASSSPDRDEKLFF. CDR3 DNA sequence: TGTGCCAGCAGTTCCCCGGACAGGGATGAAAAACTGTTTTTT.

On this clone: Other nucleotide sequences from this sample produce the same CDR3. V and J are TRBV18 and TRBJ2-2; no firm D call. Trimming shortened V by 5 bases and J by 3 bases, and 4 bases separated the two germline ends. The CDR3 is made up of 12 amino acids. Germline V gives CDR1 KGHSH, CDR2 LQKENI. CDR3 protein: CASSSDTGELFF. CDR3 coding DNA: TGTGCCAGCTCATCCGACACCGGGGAGCTGTTTTTT.

V is TRBV10-3 and J is TRBJ2-7; D possibly corresponds to TRBD2 (6 bases). Trimming took off 10 bases at V and 7 bases at J, with 14 bases between the two ends. CDR3 length: 11 residues. CDR1 is ENHRY and CDR2 is SYGVKD in the germline V gene. This CDR3 is CATTSGWEQYF. In DNA form, the CDR3 reads TGTGCCACCACAAGCGGGTGGGAGCAGTACTTC.

This clone appeared once. The chain is built from TRBV27 and TRBJ1-2; tentative D call: TRBD1 (5 bases). The V and J ends lost 6 bases and 1 base respectively, with 12 bases between them. CDR1 is MNHEY and CDR2 is SMNVEV in the germline V gene (reference sequence). The CDR3 runs 14 residues. CDR3 loop: CASRSLGLNYGYTF. DNA for the CDR3: TGTGCCAGCAGGTCGTTGGGGCTTAACTATGGCTACACCTTC.

The chain has TRBV18 and TRBJ1-2, with D perhaps matching TRBD1 (6 bases). V dropped 2 bases and J dropped 7 bases, with 11 bases sitting between them. This CDR3 is built from 13 residues. The germline CDR1 and CDR2 sequences are KGHSH and LQKENI. Here the CDR3 DNA reads TGTGCCAGCTCACCATACAGGGTTGGTGGCTACACCTTC. Its protein product is CASSPYRVGGYTF. The full variable domain, in which reference TRBV18 and TRBJ1-2 provide the parts outside the CDR3, is NAGVMQNPRHLVRRRGQEARLRCSPMKGHSHVYWYRQLPEEGLKFMVYLQKENIIDESGMPKERFSAEFPKEGPSILRIQQVVRGDSAAYFCASSPYRVGGYTFGSGTRLTVV.

V usage is TRBV18 and J usage is TRBJ2-1; D not resolved. The germline CDR1 and CDR2 sequences are KGHSH and LQKENI. The ends were cut back, 3 bases at V and 5 bases at J, with 5 bases in the middle. The CDR3 length is 12 residues. In DNA, the CDR3 is TGTGCCAGCTCACCCTCGGACAATGAGCAGTTCTTC. It yields the protein CASSPSDNEQFF.